A single sample gave rise to the 12 T cell receptor beta chains below, sequenced in a study of blood T cell repertoires in COVID-19. TCRdb's table, derived via immunoSEQ multiplex PCR, lists solely in-frame clones and lacks some. Found here are about 400,000 clones, roughly 87% of them singletons; the top ten hold roughly 2%. Sequenced sample: PBMCs or T cells enriched from blood (not recorded which). The source is a woman in her 40s with acute COVID-19.

The chain uses TRBV12-3 or TRBV12-4 and TRBJ1-4; D gene ambiguous. This CDR3 contains 13 residues. V gave up 1 base and J gave up 8 bases, with 8 bases separating them. The CDR3 region has the DNA TGTGCCAGCAGTTTAGTGAGCAGGGAAAAACTGTTTTTT. This sequence encodes CASSLVSREKLFF.

The V gene is TRBV5-5, the J gene TRBJ2-7, with D possibly being TRBD2 (5 bases). With 8 bases removed from V and 3 bases from J, the gap between germline ends came to 15 bases. In germline, CDR1 is SGHKS, CDR2 YYEKEE (reference sequence). This CDR3 has 13 residues. For the CDR3, the DNA is TGTGCCAGTGCGGCCGGGATCGGCTACGAGCAGTACTTC. Its translation: CASAAGIGYEQYF.

The chain carries TRBV19 and TRBJ2-5, with 7 bases that match TRBD1. This CDR3 contains 14 residues. From germline, CDR1 is LNHDA and CDR2 SQIVND (reference sequence). V trimming: 6 bases; J trimming: 2 bases; junction bases outside the gene matches: 6. This CDR3 is CASRKGGTQETQYF. CDR3 nucleotides: TGTGCCAGTAGAAAAGGGGGCACGCAAGAGACCCAGTACTTC.

The rearrangement uses TRBV19 and TRBJ1-1; 7 bases map to TRBD1. Losses at the gene ends were 3 bases for V and 2 bases for J; bases not matched to a gene: 9. From germline, CDR1 is LNHDA and CDR2 SQIVND (reference sequence). The CDR3 has 16 residues. As DNA, the CDR3 is TGTGCCAGTAGTATCACAGGGGCACCACGAAACACTGAAGCTTTCTTT. Translation gives CASSITGAPRNTEAFF.

The chain recombines TRBV4-1 with TRBJ2-1; D possibly corresponds to TRBD2 (5 bases). Per the germline V gene, CDR1 is MGHRA and CDR2 is YSYEKL. The CDR3 totals 17 residues. The V end was cut by 0 bases, the J end by 2 bases, with 14 bases between. This chain's CDR3 is CASSQDLDGGPYNEQFF. The DNA of the CDR3 is TGCGCCAGCAGCCAAGATTTAGACGGAGGACCCTACAATGAGCAGTTCTTC.

V gene TRBV23-1 combines with J gene TRBJ1-5; D is perhaps TRBD1 (6 bases). Being an ORF, TRBV23-1 has a function that is uncertain. Trimming removed 0 bases at V and 11 bases at J, with 20 bases between. The CDR3 runs to 16 residues. The DNA of the CDR3 is TGCGCCAGCAGTCAATCTTGCGACAGGCTACGAGTGGCCCAGCATTTT. Protein product: CASSQSCDRLRVAQHF.

V and J are TRBV10-2 and TRBJ2-7; tentative D call: TRBD2 (5 bases). With 0 bases removed from V and 5 bases from J, the gap between germline ends came to 5 bases. Looked up from germline, CDR1 is WSHSY and CDR2 is SAAADI. CDR3 length equals 12 residues. CDR3 in amino acids: CASSESGDEQYF. The CDR3 DNA is TGCGCCAGCAGTGAGTCGGGAGACGAGCAGTACTTC.

There are a few counts of this clone. V is TRBV14 and J is TRBJ2-7; TRBD2 aligns across 13 bases. CDR3 length equals 17 residues. The junction had 12 bases not matched to a gene; V was cut back by 3 bases and J by 7 bases. The germline V gene encodes CDR1 SGHDN and CDR2 FVKESK. The CDR3, as DNA: TGTGCCAGCAGCCACCAGACTAGCGGGGGGCCGTTGGGAGAGCAGTACTTC. Its translation: CASSHQTSGGPLGEQYF.

The V and J genes are TRBV5-1 and TRBJ2-5, with 12 nucleotides matching TRBD2. There are 16 residues in the CDR3. The germline CDR1 and CDR2 sequences are SGHRS and YFSETQ. Germline trimming cut 5 bases from V and 5 bases from J; bases unmatched to any gene: 10. DNA of the CDR3: TGCGCCAGCAGGGCTAGCGGGGGGGCAGGTCCGGAGACCCAGTACTTC. Protein: CASRASGGAGPETQYF.

This chain uses TRBV2 with TRBJ2-7; 9 bases align to TRBD2. CDR1 and CDR2 (germline): SNHLY, FYNNEI. This CDR3 comprises 16 residues. With V trimmed by 7 bases and J by 2 bases, 12 bases remained unmatched. CDR3 region: CASTFTGTSFTYEQYF. The CDR3 bases are TGTGCCAGCACCTTTACCGGGACTAGCTTTACCTACGAGCAGTACTTC.

This chain uses TRBV19 with TRBJ2-7, with D maybe TRBD2 (7 bases). Trimming stripped 6 bases from V and 4 bases from J, with 22 bases between. The CDR3 is 16 amino acids. From germline, CDR1 is LNHDA and CDR2 SQIVND (reference sequence). CDR3 in amino acids: CASRATGGRGSYEQYF. The CDR3 DNA reads TGTGCCAGTAGGGCGACGGGGGGCAGGGGCTCATACGAGCAGTACTTC.

The chain recombines TRBV5-1 with TRBJ2-1; D unresolved. Trimming pared 0 bases from V and 6 bases from J, leaving 19 bases between. The germline V gene has CDR1 SGHRS and CDR2 YFSETQ. The CDR3 covers 17 residues. The chain's CDR3 is CASSLGWAGSIANEQFF. In DNA form, the CDR3 reads TGCGCCAGCAGCTTGGGTTGGGCAGGTAGTATTGCCAATGAGCAGTTCTTC.